This TCR beta chain was documented in a study of T cell responses to AZD1222 COVID-19 vaccine. Germline loops: CDR1 SGHKS, CDR2 YYEKEE (reference sequence). The CDR3 is 15 amino acids. Trimming took off 1 base at V and 7 bases at J, with 15 bases between the two ends. Libraries were prepared by immunoSEQ multiplex PCR; TCRdb keeps only in-frame clonotypes and omits some of them. The sample has roughly 100,000 clones, about 90% seen once. The sequence came from an adult in good health. The rearrangement joins TRBV5-5 to TRBJ1-5; perhaps TRBD1 as D (6 bases). The source material was peripheral blood, sampled on day 0 of AZD1222 vaccination. The CDR3 DNA reads TGTGCCAGCAGCTTGAGTTCGGGGGGCAGCCAGCCCCAGCATTTT. This encodes CASSLSSGGSQPQHF.